These 22 T cell receptor beta chains originate from one sample sequenced in a study of T cells in Graves' hyperthyroidism and ophthalmopathy. Amplified TCR beta CDR3 regions derived from RNA transcripts. Using the HTBI primer set, a first-round RT-PCR was run on the TCR CDR3. TCRdb reprocessed the multiplex PCR reads via MiXCR and lists one record per CDR3 protein. The sample has under 400,000 distinct CDR3 sequences, about 15% seen once. The sample comprised blood. The receptors shown here come from a man aged 30 to 39 with Graves' hyperthyroidism.

This clonotype was counted at least ten times. V is TRBV7-3 and J is TRBJ2-5, with TRBD1 as a possible D gene (6 bases). Per the germline V gene, CDR1 is SGHTA and CDR2 is FQGTGA. V dropped 5 bases and J dropped 1 base, with 14 bases sitting between them. The CDR3 is 15 amino acids. CDR3 sequence: CASSPYRESQETQYF. In DNA form, the CDR3 reads TGTGCCAGCAGCCCCTACAGGGAATCCCAAGAGACCCAGTACTTC. Full variable domain (outside the CDR3, taken from reference TRBV7-3 and TRBJ2-5): GAGVSQTPSNKVTEKGKYVELRCDPISGHTALYWYRQSLGQGPEFLIYFQGTGAADDSGLPNDRFFAVRPEGSVSTLKIQRTERGDSAVYLCASSPYRESQETQYFGPGTRLLVL.

At least ten counts were recorded for this clonotype. J is TRBJ2-7 and V is TRBV10-3, with 9 bases that match TRBD1. This CDR3 region has 16 residues. The germline CDR1 and CDR2 sequences are ENHRY and SYGVKD. The J segment lost 2 bases and the V segment lost 5 bases, leaving 10 bases of the junction unmatched. This CDR3 is CAISPSAGTGTYEQYF. The DNA of the CDR3 is TGTGCCATCAGTCCCTCGGCCGGGACAGGGACCTACGAGCAGTACTTC.

This clonotype appeared many times. The chain employs TRBV12-3 or TRBV12-4 and TRBJ2-1; D is possibly TRBD2 (6 bases). The CDR3 totals 15 residues. Trimming removed 2 bases from V and 4 bases from J, with 12 bases in between. CDR3 residues: CASSLTGASYNEQFF. CDR3 coding DNA: TGTGCCAGCAGTTTAACGGGAGCAAGTTACAATGAGCAGTTCTTC.

Ten or more counts support this clonotype. V is TRBV11-3 and J is TRBJ2-1; D might be TRBD1 or TRBD2, each matching 5 bases. In germline, CDR1 is SGHNT, CDR2 YENEEA. Trimming removed 3 bases at V and 4 bases at J, with 7 bases between. The CDR3 loop spans 13 amino acids. The CDR3 loop reads CASSLWGYNEQFF. The CDR3 DNA follows: TGTGCCAGCAGCTTGTGGGGGTACAATGAGCAGTTCTTC.

V gene TRBV9 combines with J gene TRBJ2-1; the D call may be TRBD1 or TRBD2 (5 bases each). Germline loops: CDR1 SGDLS, CDR2 YYNGEE. Between the trimmed V and J ends, which lost 2 bases and 9 bases, there was a span of 15 bases. This CDR3 is 14 amino acids long. CDR3 coding DNA: TGTGCCAGCAGCGTCCGGGGCCTCTTGGGTGAGCAGTTCTTC. Amino acid sequence: CASSVRGLLGEQFF.

This clonotype was picked up many times. J is TRBJ2-3 and V is TRBV18; a possible D gene is TRBD1 (6 bases). The length of the CDR3 is 14 residues. The germline V and J ends were trimmed by 3 bases and 3 bases, with 10 bases remaining between them. Germline V gene data show CDR1 as KGHSH and CDR2 as LQKENI. The CDR3 loop is CASSPTQGTDTQYF. The CDR3 nucleotides are TGTGCCAGCTCACCGACGCAGGGGACAGATACGCAGTATTTT.

This clonotype showed up just a few times. V and J are TRBV20-1 and TRBJ2-7; the match to TRBD1 covers 12 bases. Unmatched junction bases numbered 7, after V lost 5 bases and J lost 5 bases. Per the germline V gene, CDR1 is DFQATT and CDR2 is SNEGSKA (reference sequence). CDR3 size: 14 residues. The chain's CDR3 is CSARSGTGGHEQYF. As DNA, the CDR3 is TGCAGTGCTCGCTCCGGGACAGGGGGCCACGAGCAGTACTTC.

The chain carries TRBV6-1 and TRBJ1-1; the match to TRBD1 covers 9 bases. Germline values: CDR1 MNHNS, CDR2 SASEGT. The ends lost 7 bases at V and 5 bases at J; junction bases unmatched: 20. This CDR3 comprises 18 residues. The CDR3 region has the DNA TGTGCCAGCAAGGGACAGGGATGGGGGACACTTGGACCGACTGAAGCTTTCTTT. Its protein product is CASKGQGWGTLGPTEAFF.

This clonotype was seen repeatedly, ten times or more. The chain has TRBV28 and TRBJ1-4; unclear D gene. Germline V lookup: CDR1 MDHEN, CDR2 SYDVKM. The CDR3 runs 13 residues. Trimming pared 6 bases from V and 8 bases from J, leaving 13 bases between. The CDR3 region is CASRVNGEEKLFF. Here the CDR3 DNA reads TGTGCCAGCAGGGTCAATGGGGAAGAAAAACTGTTTTTT. The full variable domain, completed using reference TRBV28 and TRBJ1-4, is DVKVTQSSRYLVKRTGEKVFLECVQDMDHENMFWYRQDPGLGLRLIYFSYDVKMKEKGDIPEGYSVSREKKERFSLILESASTNQTSMYLCASRVNGEEKLFFGSGTQLSVL.

This clonotype was observed at least ten times. This chain links TRBV18 with TRBJ2-3, with TRBD1 as a possible D gene (5 bases). The V end was cut by 2 bases, the J end by 2 bases, with 14 bases between. The CDR3 covers 16 residues. Germline V gives CDR1 KGHSH, CDR2 LQKENI. The CDR3 is CASSPLQVTTTDTQYF. The CDR3 DNA follows: TGTGCCAGCTCACCATTACAGGTTACAACCACAGATACGCAGTATTTT.

The chain employs TRBV11-2 and TRBJ1-5; no firm D call. Germline loops: CDR1 SGHAT, CDR2 FQNNGV. Between the trimmed V and J ends, which lost 0 bases and 5 bases, there was a span of 17 bases. The CDR3 is made up of 17 amino acids. CDR3 nucleotides: TGTGCCAGCAGCTTAGATCGGCGGGCCAGGCGGGATCAGCCCCAGCATTTT. As protein: CASSLDRRARRDQPQHF.

In this sample, this clonotype turned up many times. The chain combines TRBV12-3 or TRBV12-4 with TRBJ2-1; 10 bases are a match to TRBD2. Losses at the gene ends were 8 bases for V and 9 bases for J; bases not matched to a gene: 13. CDR3 size: 15 residues. CDR3 bases: TGTGCCAGCTCATGGAGGCTAGCGGGAGATGGTGAGCAGTTCTTC. This codes for CASSWRLAGDGEQFF.

This clonotype was seen repeatedly, ten times or more. CDR3 protein: CASSPGTSSNQPQHF. In DNA, the CDR3 is TGCGCCAGCAGCCCCGGGACATCTAGCAATCAGCCCCAGCATTTT. The chain combines TRBV5-1 with TRBJ1-5, with D perhaps TRBD1 (6 bases). The germline V gene encodes CDR1 SGHRS and CDR2 YFSETQ. The CDR3 is 15 amino acids. V lost 4 bases, J lost 0 bases, and 11 bases lay in between.

This clonotype was seen a few times. The V gene is TRBV7-9, the J gene TRBJ2-7, with 8 bases aligning to TRBD1. The CDR3 sequence is 13 residues long. Germline V gives CDR1 SEHNR, CDR2 FQNEAQ (reference sequence). V dropped 5 bases and J dropped 6; count of bases not matched to a gene: 6. The CDR3, as DNA: TGTGCCAGCAGCCGACAGGGGAAAGGCGAGCAGTACTTC. It is translated as CASSRQGKGEQYF.

Comments on this clonotype: A much larger clone differs by one base, so this may be a read error. This chain joins TRBV30 and TRBJ1-4, with 7 positions matching TRBD1. The CDR3 length is 13 residues. Germline CDR1 reads GTSNPN; CDR2 reads SVGIG (reference sequence). CDR3 sequence (DNA): TGTGCCTGGACAGGACAGGCAGGTGAAGAACTGTTTTTT. This translates into CAWTGQAGEELFF.

The chain uses TRBV4-2 and TRBJ2-7, with 12 bases fitting TRBD1. J was trimmed by 5 bases and V by 0 bases; bases with no gene match: 2. This CDR3 has 15 amino acids. The V gene's germline CDR1 is LGHNA and CDR2 YNFKEQ. The CDR3 reads CASSQEGTGGDEQYF. The CDR3, as DNA: TGTGCCAGCAGCCAAGAGGGGACAGGGGGCGACGAGCAGTACTTC.

At least ten counts were recorded for this clonotype. The chain joins TRBV7-9 to TRBJ1-1, with 10 bases that match TRBD1. CDR3 size: 14 residues. Trimming removed 7 bases from V and 5 bases from J; junction bases left unmatched: 7. The V gene's germline CDR1 is SEHNR and CDR2 FQNEAQ (reference sequence). The CDR3 reads CASIPGQGRTEAFF. The CDR3 DNA follows: TGTGCCAGCATCCCGGGACAGGGGCGTACTGAAGCTTTCTTT.

Regarding this clonotype: The junction does not match germline at one end; this may be a read error. This sequence joins TRBV28 and TRBJ2-6; no reliable D call. CDR3 length equals 14 residues. Germline V gene sequence: CDR1 MDHEN, CDR2 SYDVKM. The CDR3 region has the DNA TGTGCCAGCAGTTTAAGTCCTGGGTCCAACGTCCTGACTTTC. It yields the protein CASSLSPGSNVLTF.

This clonotype was recorded at least ten times. The chain links TRBV20-1 to TRBJ2-7; the match to TRBD1 covers 9 bases. The CDR3 has 16 residues. With 0 bases clipped from V and 7 bases from J, the junction kept 13 bases outside the gene matches. The V gene's germline CDR1 is DFQATT and CDR2 SNEGSKA (reference sequence). CDR3 DNA: TGCAGTGCTAGAGATGACGGGACAGGGAATCCCTGGGAGCAGTACTTC. This gives the protein CSARDDGTGNPWEQYF.

The chain links TRBV24-1 to TRBJ1-1; D is undetermined. V shed 7 bases and J shed 6 bases, with 8 bases lying between them. The CDR3 loop spans 11 amino acids. The V gene's germline CDR1 is KGHDR and CDR2 SFDVKD. CDR3 residues: CATRSGAEAFF. The CDR3 region has the DNA TGTGCCACCAGATCAGGAGCTGAAGCTTTCTTT.

The V call is TRBV20-1, the J call TRBJ2-7; no clear D. The CDR3 spans 10 residues. Germline V gene sequence: CDR1 DFQATT, CDR2 SNEGSKA (reference sequence). With 5 bases removed from V and 9 bases from J, the gap between germline ends came to 11 bases. CDR3 nucleotide sequence: TGCAGTGCTGGGCCCGCGGCGCAGTACTTC. It yields the protein CSAGPAAQYF.

The chain uses TRBV20-1 and TRBJ1-5, with no clear D. The ends were cut back, 1 base at V and 5 bases at J, with 9 bases in the middle. The CDR3 has 13 residues. CDR1 and CDR2 from the germline V gene are DFQATT and SNEGSKA (reference sequence). Here the CDR3 reads CSARGELDQPQHF. CDR3 in DNA: TGCAGTGCTAGAGGGGAACTCGATCAGCCCCAGCATTTT.